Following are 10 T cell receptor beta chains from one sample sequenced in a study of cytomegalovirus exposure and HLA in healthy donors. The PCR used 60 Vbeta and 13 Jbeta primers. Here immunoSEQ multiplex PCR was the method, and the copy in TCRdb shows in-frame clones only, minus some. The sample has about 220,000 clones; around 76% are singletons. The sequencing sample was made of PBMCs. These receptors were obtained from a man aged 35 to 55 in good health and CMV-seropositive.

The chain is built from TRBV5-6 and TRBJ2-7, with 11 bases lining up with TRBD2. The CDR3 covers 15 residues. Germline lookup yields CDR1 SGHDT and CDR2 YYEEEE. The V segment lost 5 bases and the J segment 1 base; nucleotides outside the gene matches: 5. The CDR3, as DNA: TGTGCCAGCAGATCCAGACTAGCGGGATCCTACGAGCAGTACTTC. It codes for CASRSRLAGSYEQYF. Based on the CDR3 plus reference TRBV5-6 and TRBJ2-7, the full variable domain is DAGVTQSPTHLIKTRGQQVTLRCSPKSGHDTVSWYQQALGQGPQFIFQYYEEEERQRGNFPDRFSGHQFPNYSSELNVNALLLGDSALYLCASRSRLAGSYEQYFGPGTRLTVT.

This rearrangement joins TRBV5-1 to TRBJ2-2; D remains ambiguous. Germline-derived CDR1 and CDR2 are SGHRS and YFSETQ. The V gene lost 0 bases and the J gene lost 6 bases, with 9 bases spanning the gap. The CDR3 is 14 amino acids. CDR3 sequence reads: CASSLDIRSGELFF. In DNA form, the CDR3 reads TGCGCCAGCAGCTTGGATATTCGGTCCGGGGAGCTGTTTTTT.

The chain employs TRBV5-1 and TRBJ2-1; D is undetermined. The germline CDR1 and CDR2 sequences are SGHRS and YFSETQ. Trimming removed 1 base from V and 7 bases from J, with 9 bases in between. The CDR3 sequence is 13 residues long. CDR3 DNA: TGCGCCAGCAGCTTGCCCCCTAGGAATGAGCAGTTCTTC. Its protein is CASSLPPRNEQFF.

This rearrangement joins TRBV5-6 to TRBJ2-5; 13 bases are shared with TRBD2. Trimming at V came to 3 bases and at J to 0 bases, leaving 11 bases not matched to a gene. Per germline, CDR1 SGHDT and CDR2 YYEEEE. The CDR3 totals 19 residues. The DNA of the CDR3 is TGTGCCAGCAGCTGGGCCCCCGGGACTAGCGGGATGTACCAAGAGACCCAGTACTTC. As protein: CASSWAPGTSGMYQETQYF. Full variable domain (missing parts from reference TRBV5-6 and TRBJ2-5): DAGVTQSPTHLIKTRGQQVTLRCSPKSGHDTVSWYQQALGQGPQFIFQYYEEEERQRGNFPDRFSGHQFPNYSSELNVNALLLGDSALYLCASSWAPGTSGMYQETQYFGPGTRLLVL.

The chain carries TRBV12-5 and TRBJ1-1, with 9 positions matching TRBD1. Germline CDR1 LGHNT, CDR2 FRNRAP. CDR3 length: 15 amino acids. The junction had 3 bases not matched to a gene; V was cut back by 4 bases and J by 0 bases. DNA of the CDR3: TGTGCTAGTGGTTACAGGGGGCCCATGAACACTGAAGCTTTCTTT. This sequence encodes CASGYRGPMNTEAFF.

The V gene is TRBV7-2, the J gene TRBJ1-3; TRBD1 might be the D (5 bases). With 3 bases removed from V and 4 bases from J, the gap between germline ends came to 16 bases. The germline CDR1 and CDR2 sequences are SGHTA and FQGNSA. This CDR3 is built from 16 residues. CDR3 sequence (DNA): TGTGCCAGCAGCTTCAATGGGGCCACGGTCGGAAACACCATATATTTT. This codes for CASSFNGATVGNTIYF.

The CDR3: CASSSRVGAAQETQYF. The CDR3 DNA is TGTGCCAGCAGTTCCCGGGTCGGCGCAGCCCAAGAGACCCAGTACTTC. J is TRBJ2-5 and V is TRBV25-1; D not certain. Germline values: CDR1 MGHDK, CDR2 SYGVNS. V lost 5 bases and J lost 1, with 17 bases in between. The CDR3 runs 16 residues.

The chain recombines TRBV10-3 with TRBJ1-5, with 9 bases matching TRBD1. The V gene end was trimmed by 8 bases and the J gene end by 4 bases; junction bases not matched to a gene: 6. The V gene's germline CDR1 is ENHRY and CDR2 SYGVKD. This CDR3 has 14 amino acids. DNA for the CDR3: TGTGCCATCGCTACAGGGGGCTTGAATCAGCCCCAGCATTTT. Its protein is CAIATGGLNQPQHF.

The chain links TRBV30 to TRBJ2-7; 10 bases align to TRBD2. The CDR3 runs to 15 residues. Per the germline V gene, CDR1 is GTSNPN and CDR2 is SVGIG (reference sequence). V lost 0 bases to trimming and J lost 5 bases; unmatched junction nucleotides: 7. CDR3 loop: CAWSVAGGLVNEQYF. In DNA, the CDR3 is TGTGCCTGGAGTGTAGCGGGAGGGCTGGTCAACGAGCAGTACTTC.

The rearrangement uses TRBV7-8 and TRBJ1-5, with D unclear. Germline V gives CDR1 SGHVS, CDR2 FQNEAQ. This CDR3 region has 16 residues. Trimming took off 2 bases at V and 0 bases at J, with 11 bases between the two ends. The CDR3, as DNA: TGTGCCAGCAGCTTAAGCCAGGCTGCTAGCAATCAGCCCCAGCATTTT. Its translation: CASSLSQAASNQPQHF.